This T cell receptor (beta chain) came from a study of T-cell reconstitution after alpha-beta-depleted transplantation in children. Unique molecular identifiers tagged the TCRbeta library. TCRdb re-called the PCR reads through MiXCR, storing one row per CDR3 protein. This sample has around 490,000 distinct CDR3 sequences, with 9.5% to 12% found just once. V lost 3 bases and J lost 10, with 12 bases in between. CDR1 and CDR2 (germline): SQVTM, ANQGSEA. The length of the CDR3 is 11 residues. Study findings and constraints: Several hundred rapidly expanded clones from non-depleted graft cells reportedly supplied alpha-beta T cells about two months post-transplant. From newly produced T cells came most of the T-cell counts and diversity one year after transplant. Certain patients had high TCRbeta diversity at day 60, and it came from recipient T cells and thymic progenitors that survived.

This clonotype was recorded many times. Its antigen remains unidentified. The TCR was taken from a female patient between 2 and 10 years old who had a stem cell transplant for aplastic anemia, so the T cells may come from the graft donor. The source was PBMCs, mostly from graft donor cells, collected 180 days after TCRalphabeta/CD19-depleted stem cell transplant. This chain joins TRBV29-1 and TRBJ1-1, with unresolved D. CDR3 sequence (DNA): TGCAGCGTTGATGAAGTAAATGGAGCTTTCTTT. Translated: CSVDEVNGAFF.